The 25 T cell receptor beta chains below were found in one sample sequenced in a study of T cells in Graves' hyperthyroidism and ophthalmopathy. The investigators amplified TCR beta CDR3 regions from RNA transcripts. With the HTBI primer set, the TCR CDR3 went through a first round of RT-PCR. TCRdb independently ran MiXCR on the multiplex PCR reads; one entry per CDR3 protein. The sample contains approximately 500,000 distinct CDR3 sequences, approximately 44% of which appear only once. Specimen: peripheral blood or thyroid tissue (not recorded which). The receptors were sampled from a woman aged 18-30 years with Graves' hyperthyroidism.

This clonotype was recorded many times. The chain uses TRBV10-2 and TRBJ1-5; the D is unclear. The CDR3 runs 17 residues. V lost 0 bases, J lost 7 bases, and 19 bases lay in between. The germline gives CDR1 WSHSY, CDR2 SAAADI. Here the CDR3 DNA reads TGCGCCAGCAGTGAGTCCCCCACATACTACCGGGAGCAGCCCCAGCATTTT. Translation: CASSESPTYYREQPQHF.

This clonotype was recorded many times. V is TRBV2 and J is TRBJ2-7; D gene ambiguous. Germline CDR1 reads SNHLY; CDR2 reads FYNNEI. The CDR3 sequence is 11 residues long. Trimming left V 7 bases short and J 2 bases short, with 6 bases between. CDR3 DNA sequence: TGTGCCAGCACGCTGGCCTACGAGCAGTACTTC. Its protein is CASTLAYEQYF.

V usage is TRBV29-1 and J usage is TRBJ1-4; TRBD1 might be the D (5 bases). CDR3 length: 14 amino acids. CDR1 and CDR2 from the germline V gene are SQVTM and ANQGSEA. Trimming shortened V by 7 bases and J by 1 base, and 13 bases separated the two germline ends. The CDR3 loop reads CSAGGWGTNEKLFF. Written as DNA, the CDR3 is TGCAGCGCCGGGGGATGGGGAACTAATGAAAAACTGTTTTTT. Combining the CDR3 with reference TRBV29-1 and TRBJ1-4 gives the whole variable domain SAVISQKPSRDICQRGTSLTIQCQVDSQVTMMFWYRQQPGQSLTLIATANQGSEATYESGFVIDKFPISRPNLTFSTLTVSNMSPEDSSIYLCSAGGWGTNEKLFFGSGTQLSVL.

Comment on this clonotype: Possible read error: a much larger clone is one base away. The chain uses TRBV6-1 and TRBJ2-7, with D maybe TRBD2 (5 bases). Germline CDR1 MNHNS, CDR2 SASEGT. This CDR3 is built from 10 residues. Trimming pared 8 bases from V and 5 bases from J, leaving 7 bases between. The CDR3: CASVGDEQYF. DNA of the CDR3: TGTGCCAGCGTCGGGGACGAGCAGTACTTC.

The chain combines TRBV10-3 with TRBJ1-4, with TRBD1 identical over 7 bases. The ends lost 3 bases at V and 7 bases at J; junction bases unmatched: 14. Germline V lookup: CDR1 ENHRY, CDR2 SYGVKD. This CDR3 has 17 residues. CDR3 coding DNA: TGTGCCATCAGTGACGTTGGAGTTTGGACAGGCGGTGAAAAACTGTTTTTT. Its translation is CAISDVGVWTGGEKLFF.

This clonotype is a singleton in its sample. The chain carries TRBV5-1 and TRBJ2-3; a weak D match, TRBD2 (5 bases). Trimming left V 2 bases short and J 4 bases short, with 5 bases between. The V gene's germline CDR1 is SGHRS and CDR2 YFSETQ. The CDR3 length is 12 residues. The DNA of the CDR3 is TGCGCCAGCAGCTTCGGGGCAGATACGCAGTATTTT. Translating it yields CASSFGADTQYF.

On this clonotype: A junction boundary mismatches the germline segment, possibly from a read error. V usage is TRBV5-4 and J usage is TRBJ1-2; 7 bases align to TRBD1. CDR3 length: 15 amino acids. Germline V gives CDR1 SGHNT, CDR2 YYREEE (reference sequence). CDR3 in DNA: TGTGCCAGCAGCTTGGCTGGGACAGAAGGCTATCGCTACACCTTC. Translation: CASSLAGTEGYRYTF.

The chain has TRBV5-4 and TRBJ1-4; 11 bases are a match to TRBD1. The CDR3 covers 15 residues. Germline loops: CDR1 SGHNT, CDR2 YYREEE (reference sequence). J was trimmed by 7 bases and V by 2 bases; bases with no gene match: 4. In DNA, the CDR3 is TGTGCCAGCAGCTTTGGGACAGGGGGGATTGAAAAACTGTTTTTT. Translated: CASSFGTGGIEKLFF.

The V gene is TRBV15, the J gene TRBJ1-5, with a weak D call TRBD1 (5 bases). The DNA end is a closer match to TRBJ2-5, so the J assignment may be wrong. From germline, CDR1 is LNHNV and CDR2 YYDKDF (reference sequence). The CDR3 covers 16 residues. The CDR3 DNA reads as TGTGCCACCAGTAGCACATCAGGGTATAGCAATCAGCCCCAGTACTTC. Residues: CATSSTSGYSNQPQYF.

This clonotype was seen ten or more times. V is TRBV2 and J is TRBJ2-3; D is possibly TRBD1 (6 bases). V lost 6 bases, J lost 1 base, and 11 bases lay in between. Germline CDR1 is SNHLY and CDR2 is FYNNEI. The CDR3 runs to 14 residues. The CDR3 loop is CASSRAGGTDTQYF. The CDR3 DNA is TGTGCCAGCAGCAGAGCAGGGGGCACAGATACGCAGTATTTT. Combining the CDR3 with reference TRBV2 and TRBJ2-3 gives the whole variable domain EPEVTQTPSHQVTQMGQEVILRCVPISNHLYFYWYRQILGQKVEFLVSFYNNEISEKSEIFDDQFSVERPDGSNFTLKIRSTKLEDSAMYFCASSRAGGTDTQYFGPGTRLTVL.

The rearrangement joins TRBV6-6 to TRBJ1-5, with 11 bases fitting TRBD1. The CDR3 extends over 18 amino acids. V shed 2 bases and J 4 bases; nucleotides not matched to a gene: 10. The germline gives CDR1 MNHNY, CDR2 SVGAGI (reference sequence). The CDR3 DNA follows: TGTGCCAGCAGTTACACCGGACAGGGGGCCAGTGTGAATCAGCCCCAGCATTTT. Protein: CASSYTGQGASVNQPQHF.

A few counts support this clonotype. The V gene is TRBV7-9, the J gene TRBJ2-1, with D maybe TRBD2 (5 bases). Trimming took 2 bases from V and 6 from J, leaving 8 bases between them. CDR1 is SEHNR, CDR2 FQNEAQ, per germline (reference sequence). The CDR3 spans 13 residues. In nucleotides, the CDR3 is TGTGCCAGCAGCTTAAGCGGTACCAATGAGCAGTTCTTC. As protein: CASSLSGTNEQFF. Filled out from reference TRBV7-9 and TRBJ2-1, the complete variable domain reads DTGVSQNPRHKITKRGQNVTFRCDPISEHNRLYWYRQTLGQGPEFLTYFQNEAQLEKSRLLSDRFSAERPKGSFSTLEIQRTEQGDSAMYLCASSLSGTNEQFFGPGTRLTVL.

This sequence joins TRBV7-2 and TRBJ2-7; 11 bases agree with TRBD1. J gave up 6 bases and V 4 bases, and 8 bases lay outside the gene matches. Germline V gives CDR1 SGHTA, CDR2 FQGNSA. This CDR3 contains 15 residues. CDR3 nucleotide sequence: TGTGCCAGCAGCTACTTGGACAGGGGGCAGGCCGAGCAGTACTTC. Encoded protein: CASSYLDRGQAEQYF.

This clonotype has ten or more counts. The V and J genes are TRBV2 and TRBJ2-7, with D unclear. The CDR3 is 11 residues long. Germline assignment: CDR1 SNHLY and CDR2 FYNNEI. The V and J ends lost 6 bases and 9 bases respectively, with 12 bases between them. The CDR3 spells CASSRLHPQYF. CDR3 nucleotide sequence: TGTGCCAGCAGCCGCCTACATCCGCAGTACTTC.

This clonotype was recorded only once. With a much larger clone just one base away, this may be a read error. This chain connects TRBV29-1 to TRBJ2-2, with TRBD2 matching 8 bases. CDR1 is SQVTM, CDR2 ANQGSEA, per germline. The CDR3 is made up of 13 amino acids. V was clipped by 5 bases and J by 6 bases; unmatched bases: 5. CDR3 loop: CSVTGGRSGELFF. CDR3 nucleotides: TGCAGCGTTACTGGCGGGAGGTCCGGGGAGCTGTTTTTT.

This clonotype occurred many times. V is TRBV5-6 and J is TRBJ1-1; no definite D call. CDR1 and CDR2 (germline): SGHDT, YYEEEE. The CDR3 covers 14 residues. V was trimmed by 3 bases and J by 1 base, leaving 10 bases between them. CDR3 loop: CASSWPAGNTEAFF. Here the CDR3 DNA reads TGTGCCAGCAGCTGGCCCGCGGGGAACACTGAAGCTTTCTTT.

Worth noting for this clonotype: The CDR3 ends on some other residue instead of the conserved phenylalanine or tryptophan, so this is likely a read error. V and J are TRBV5-5 and TRBJ2-2, with 7 bases lining up with TRBD1. CDR1 and CDR2 (germline): SGHKS, YYEKEE (reference sequence). The V and J ends lost 5 bases and 3 bases, in that order; junction bases with no gene match: 4. This CDR3 is 14 amino acids long. The CDR3 region has the DNA TGTGCCAGCAGTCCCGACAGGGACACCGGGGAGCTGTTTTCT. Amino acid sequence: CASSPDRDTGELFS.

The rearrangement joins TRBV10-3 to TRBJ2-7; 8 bases map to TRBD2. From germline, CDR1 is ENHRY and CDR2 SYGVKD. The CDR3 is 12 amino acids. Trimming at V came to 6 bases and at J to 6 bases, leaving 4 bases not matched to a gene. The CDR3 DNA is TGTGCCATCAGCTCCCGGGAGGGCGAGCAGTACTTC. Its translation: CAISSREGEQYF.

There are many counts of this clonotype. This rearrangement joins TRBV24-1 to TRBJ2-3; D gene uncertain. The germline V and J ends were trimmed by 3 bases and 1 base, with 10 bases remaining between them. Germline assignment: CDR1 KGHDR and CDR2 SFDVKD. CDR3 size: 15 residues. Here the CDR3 reads CATSDAVRRTDTQYF. Here the CDR3 DNA reads TGTGCCACCAGTGATGCGGTCCGACGCACAGATACGCAGTATTTT.

This clonotype was found many times. The chain recombines TRBV20-1 with TRBJ2-7, with D unclear. The CDR3 contains 12 residues. Trimming removed 5 bases at V and 0 bases at J, with 8 bases between. Per the germline V gene, CDR1 is DFQATT and CDR2 is SNEGSKA (reference sequence). The CDR3 loop reads CSAPVLSYEQYF. The CDR3 nucleotides read TGCAGTGCTCCGGTGCTCTCCTACGAGCAGTACTTC.

This clonotype showed up just once. This rearrangement joins TRBV2 to TRBJ1-6; 11 positions agree with TRBD1. Germline V gene data show CDR1 as SNHLY and CDR2 as FYNNEI. The V gene end was trimmed by 10 bases and the J gene end by 13 bases; junction bases not matched to a gene: 15. The CDR3 totals 15 residues. Written as DNA, the CDR3 is TGTGCCACCATTAAAGTGGGACAGGGGGGATCCCCCCTCCACTTT. As protein: CATIKVGQGGSPLHF.

The chain employs TRBV12-3 or TRBV12-4 and TRBJ1-5; a weak D match, TRBD1 (5 bases). Trimming shortened V by 1 base and J by 13 bases, and 8 bases separated the two germline ends. The CDR3 spans 11 residues. CDR3 DNA: TGTGCCAGCAGTTTAGGGCAGGGACAGCATTTT. The encoded protein is CASSLGQGQHF.

The chain recombines TRBV2 with TRBJ1-5, with 11 bases lining up with TRBD1. Losses at the gene ends were 8 bases for V and 7 bases for J; bases not matched to a gene: 4. Per germline, CDR1 SNHLY and CDR2 FYNNEI. There are 13 residues in the CDR3. CDR3: CASQGQGGQPQHF. In DNA form, the CDR3 reads TGTGCCAGCCAGGGACAGGGGGGCCAGCCCCAGCATTTT.

The chain has TRBV25-1 and TRBJ2-6; 8 nucleotides agree with TRBD1. CDR1 and CDR2 from the germline V gene are MGHDK and SYGVNS. The CDR3 has 14 residues. The junction had 6 bases not matched to a gene; V was cut back by 10 bases and J by 4 bases. The CDR3 region has the DNA TGTGCCACCCAGGGGGCGTGGGGGGCCAACGTCCTGACTTTC. It specifies CATQGAWGANVLTF.

In this sample, this clonotype turned up once. The CDR3 does not end in the conserved phenylalanine or tryptophan, so this is likely a read error. No DNA is shown, since the ends of the CDR3 on it are uncertain; the CDR3 is the one TCRdb lists. The V call is TRBV7-9, the J call TRBJ1-6. The CDR3 region is 8 residues in length, termini included. Germline CDR1 and CDR2: SEHNR and FQNEAQ (reference sequence). CDR3 sequence reads: CASSFTPA.